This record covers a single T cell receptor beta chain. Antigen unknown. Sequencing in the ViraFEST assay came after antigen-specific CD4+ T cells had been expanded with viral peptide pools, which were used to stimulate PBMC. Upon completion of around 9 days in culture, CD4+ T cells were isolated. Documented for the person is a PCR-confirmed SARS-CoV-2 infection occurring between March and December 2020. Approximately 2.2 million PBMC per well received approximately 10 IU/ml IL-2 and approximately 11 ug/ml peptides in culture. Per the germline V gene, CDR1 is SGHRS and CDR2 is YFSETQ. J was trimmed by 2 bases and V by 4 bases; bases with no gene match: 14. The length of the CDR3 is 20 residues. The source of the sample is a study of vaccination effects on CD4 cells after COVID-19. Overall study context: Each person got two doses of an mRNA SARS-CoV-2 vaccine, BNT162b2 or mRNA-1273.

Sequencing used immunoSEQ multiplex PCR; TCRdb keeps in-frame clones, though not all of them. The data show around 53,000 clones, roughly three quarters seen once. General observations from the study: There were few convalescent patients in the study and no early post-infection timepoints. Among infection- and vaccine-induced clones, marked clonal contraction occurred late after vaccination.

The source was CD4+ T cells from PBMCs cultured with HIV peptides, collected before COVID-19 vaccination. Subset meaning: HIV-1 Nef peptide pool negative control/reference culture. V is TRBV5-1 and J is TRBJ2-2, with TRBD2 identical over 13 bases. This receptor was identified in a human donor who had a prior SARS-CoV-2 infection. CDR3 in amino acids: CASSPLPGLAGPKNTGELFF. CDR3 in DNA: TGCGCCAGCAGCCCCCTCCCGGGACTAGCGGGGCCGAAAAACACCGGGGAGCTGTTTTTT.